These 5 T cell receptor beta chains came from one sample sequenced in a study of blood T cell repertoires in COVID-19. Assay used: immunoSEQ multiplex PCR; TCRdb lists only in-frame clones, some missing. The sample includes roughly 130,000 clones, 84% of them seen just once. Sequencing was performed on peripheral blood. These receptors were taken from a woman aged 30 to 39 who had recovered from COVID-19.

This chain joins TRBV18 and TRBJ1-2; TRBD1 matches at 7 bases. Germline V gives CDR1 KGHSH, CDR2 LQKENI. The CDR3 spans 14 residues. The junction had 14 bases not matched to a gene; V was cut back by 3 bases and J by 13 bases. CDR3 residues: CASSPNNEGAIGTF. CDR3 nucleotides: TGTGCCAGCTCACCGAATAACGAGGGGGCCATCGGCACCTTC. Based on the CDR3 plus reference TRBV18 and TRBJ1-2, the full variable domain is NAGVMQNPRHLVRRRGQEARLRCSPMKGHSHVYWYRQLPEEGLKFMVYLQKENIIDESGMPKERFSAEFPKEGPSILRIQQVVRGDSAAYFCASSPNNEGAIGTFGSGTRLTVV.

The gene calls are TRBV7-9 and TRBJ2-5; weak D call: TRBD2 (6 bases). The germline gives CDR1 SEHNR, CDR2 FQNEAQ (reference sequence). The CDR3 runs 13 residues. V lost 4 bases and J 5 bases, leaving 11 bases between the germline ends. CDR3: CASSSGLLETQYF. DNA for the CDR3: TGTGCCAGCAGCTCGGGACTGCTGGAGACCCAGTACTTC.

The rearrangement uses TRBV6-6 and TRBJ1-1; D is perhaps TRBD1 (5 bases). Between the trimmed V and J ends, which lost 3 bases and 3 bases, there was a span of 8 bases. The CDR3 length is 13 residues. Germline-derived CDR1 and CDR2 are MNHNY and SVGAGI (reference sequence). DNA for the CDR3: TGTGCCAGCAGTTATCAGGGTGACACTGAAGCTTTCTTT. Translation: CASSYQGDTEAFF.

V and J are TRBV9 and TRBJ1-2, with TRBD1 matching over 12 bases. V dropped 4 bases and J dropped 8; count of bases not matched to a gene: 6. This CDR3 has 14 amino acids. The germline V gene encodes CDR1 SGDLS and CDR2 YYNGEE. The CDR3 nucleotides are TGTGCCAGCAGCACCGCCGGGACAGGGGGCGGCTACACCTTC. It codes for CASSTAGTGGGYTF.

The chain has TRBV9 and TRBJ1-6, with 7 bases fitting TRBD1. J was trimmed by 7 bases and V by 3 bases; bases with no gene match: 7. This CDR3 is built from 15 residues. CDR1 SGDLS and CDR2 YYNGEE come from the germline V gene. The CDR3: CASSETYRGNSPLHF. Written as DNA, the CDR3 is TGTGCCAGCAGCGAGACCTACAGGGGCAATTCACCCCTCCACTTT.